This TCR beta chain was profiled in a study of cytomegalovirus exposure and HLA in healthy donors. Overall study findings and caveats: In a later analysis, most CMV-associated TCR beta chains appeared HLA-restricted. V- and J-gene trimming of TCR beta was linked (in a later analysis) to a missense DCLRE1C variant. Common viral pathogens (according to a later analysis) appeared linked to several of the most significant clusters.

The study ran its PCR with 60 Vbeta and 13 Jbeta primers. Data came from immunoSEQ multiplex PCR; TCRdb stores just in-frame clones and leaves some out. The repertoire has 150,000 to 200,000 clones, around 85% of them found once; the top ten carry 1.5% to 2%. The CDR3 covers 13 residues. The germline CDR1 and CDR2 sequences are SQVTM and ANQGSEA. The V gene end was trimmed by 0 bases and the J gene end by 5 bases; junction bases not matched to a gene: 3. It was healthy bone marrow donors who served as donors. Remarks on this clone: What it binds is unknown.

The sequenced material came from PBMCs. The receptor comes from a young man in good health and CMV-seronegative. The chain links TRBV29-1 to TRBJ2-7, with 8 bases fitting TRBD1. The CDR3 nucleotides are TGCAGCGTTGAAGAGACAGGGGCAAACGAGCAGTACTTC. It yields the protein CSVEETGANEQYF.